Included here is one T cell receptor (beta chain) sequence, with context. Profiling relied on immunoSEQ multiplex PCR, and the TCRdb table lists in-frame clones only, not all of them. The repertoire consists of 55,000 to 70,000 clones, with 90% to 95% occurring once and the leading ten covering 6% to 8%. The data derive from a study of OX40 agonist ivuxolimab in advanced cancers. Study background: There were three patients with partial responses, one having hepatocellular carcinoma and two cutaneous melanoma.

The germline CDR1 and CDR2 sequences are SGDLS and YYNGEE. The junction had 16 bases not matched to a gene; V was cut back by 4 bases and J by 3 bases. This CDR3 contains 19 residues. The source was CD4+ or CD8+ T cells sorted from blood, collected in a trial of the OX40 agonist ivuxolimab. The V and J genes are TRBV9 and TRBJ2-7; 13 bases are a match to TRBD2. This sequence originates from an adult with an advanced solid tumor such as melanoma, head and neck, liver or kidney cancer. Here the CDR3 DNA reads TGTGCCAGCAGCAACCGACCCGGGACTAGCGGGGAGCCTTACTACGAGCAGTACTTC. It yields the protein CASSNRPGTSGEPYYEQYF.